A single sample is the source of the 20 T cell receptor beta chains below, sequenced in a study of Graves' ophthalmopathy and Graves' hyperthyroidism. Scientists amplified the TCR beta CDR3 regions from RNA transcripts. The library came from an HTBI-primed first-round RT-PCR and a second-round multiplex PCR. MiXCR was run by TCRdb on the multiplex PCR reads, yielding one entry per CDR3 protein. The sample yields 300,000 to 500,000 distinct CDR3 sequences, approximately 15% seen once. Sequencing was done on a sample of peripheral blood. The receptors derive from a woman under 30 with stable Graves' hyperthyroidism.

This clonotype was picked up a small number of times. The junction and the germline gene differ at one end; a read error may be behind it. The chain uses TRBV18 and TRBJ2-7; D unresolved. The CDR3 is 13 residues long. Germline CDR1 and CDR2: KGHSH and LQKENI. The CDR3: CANSPDVAYEQYF. CDR3 in DNA: TGTGCCAACTCACCAGATGTAGCCTACGAGCAGTACTTC.

This clonotype was observed many times. The chain carries TRBV11-2 and TRBJ2-5; D may correspond to TRBD1 or TRBD2 (5 bases each). The length of the CDR3 is 15 residues. Trimming pared 5 bases from V and 5 bases from J, leaving 18 bases between. Germline lookup yields CDR1 SGHAT and CDR2 FQNNGV. The CDR3 spells CASSPGTGIQETQYF. The DNA of the CDR3 is TGTGCCAGCAGCCCCGGGACGGGGATTCAGGAGACCCAGTACTTC.

The chain has TRBV6-1 and TRBJ1-2; 10 nucleotides align to TRBD1. CDR1 and CDR2 from the germline V gene are MNHNS and SASEGT. CDR3 length: 16 amino acids. The trim removed 6 bases at V and 6 bases at J, leaving 13 bases unmatched. In DNA form, the CDR3 reads TGTGCCAGCAGCATCACGGACAGGGGGGACAGTAATGGCTACACCTTC. This codes for CASSITDRGDSNGYTF.

This clonotype showed up many times. The J gene is TRBJ1-1, the V gene TRBV7-2; D not resolved. Germline CDR1 and CDR2: SGHTA and FQGNSA. The CDR3 totals 12 residues. The V end lost 5 bases, the J end lost 5 bases, and 9 bases lay between the germline ends. DNA for the CDR3: TGTGCCAGCAGCAATCGGAGAACTGAAGCTTTCTTT. This gives the protein CASSNRRTEAFF.

At least ten counts were recorded for this clonotype. V usage is TRBV7-3 and J usage is TRBJ1-1; the D gene is possibly TRBD1 (5 bases). This CDR3 contains 15 residues. CDR1 and CDR2 (germline): SGHTA, FQGTGA. Trimming pared 1 base from V and 4 bases from J, leaving 13 bases between. The CDR3 DNA sequence: TGTGCCAGCAGCTTAAGCCCCGCAGGGCGCACTGAAGCTTTCTTT. This encodes CASSLSPAGRTEAFF. Using reference TRBV7-3 and TRBJ1-1 for the parts outside the CDR3, the full variable domain is GAGVSQTPSNKVTEKGKYVELRCDPISGHTALYWYRQSLGQGPEFLIYFQGTGAADDSGLPNDRFFAVRPEGSVSTLKIQRTERGDSAVYLCASSLSPAGRTEAFFGQGTRLTVV.

This clonotype came up many times. This may arise from a read error, as a much more abundant clone is one base away. This chain links TRBV7-3 with TRBJ1-1, with D hard to call. Trimming removed 3 bases from V and 0 bases from J, with 5 bases in between. Germline CDR1 and CDR2: SGHTA and FQGTGA. This CDR3 contains 13 residues. CDR3 DNA sequence: TGTGCCAGCAGCTTCGGCATGAACACTGAAGCTTTCTTT. It is translated as CASSFGMNTEAFF.

Ten or more counts support this clonotype. The rearrangement links TRBV7-2 to TRBJ1-5; 8 nucleotides line up with TRBD1. V gave up 1 base and J gave up 1 base; unmatched junction bases: 3. Looked up from germline, CDR1 is SGHTA and CDR2 is FQGNSA. CDR3 length: 16 residues. The chain's CDR3 is CASSLGYRGSNQPQHF. As DNA, the CDR3 is TGTGCCAGCAGCTTAGGCTACAGGGGGAGCAATCAGCCCCAGCATTTT.

There are many counts of this clonotype. V is TRBV19 and J is TRBJ1-5; TRBD1 matches at 8 bases. The CDR3 is 16 amino acids. The trim removed 3 bases at V and 5 bases at J, leaving 9 bases unmatched. Germline V gene sequence: CDR1 LNHDA, CDR2 SQIVND (reference sequence). The CDR3 loop reads CASSIGDRLGDQPQHF. Here the CDR3 DNA reads TGTGCCAGTAGTATCGGGGACAGGCTTGGGGATCAGCCCCAGCATTTT.

This clonotype has ten or more counts. The V call is TRBV9, the J call TRBJ1-1; 7 bases are a match to TRBD1. Germline-derived CDR1 and CDR2 are SGDLS and YYNGEE. Trimming at V came to 4 bases and at J to 7 bases, leaving 10 bases not matched to a gene. This CDR3 contains 14 residues. CDR3 sequence: CASSQLQGPNEAFF. The CDR3 DNA sequence: TGTGCCAGCAGCCAGCTACAGGGGCCGAATGAAGCTTTCTTT. The variable domain in full, with the rest retrieved from reference TRBV9 and TRBJ1-1, is DSGVTQTPKHLITATGQRVTLRCSPRSGDLSVYWYQQSLDQGLQFLIQYYNGEERAKGNILERFSAQQFPDLHSELNLSSLELGDSALYFCASSQLQGPNEAFFGQGTRLTVV.

In this sample, this clonotype turned up many times. This sequence joins TRBV6-1 and TRBJ1-1; a possible D gene is TRBD1 (6 bases). The CDR3 runs to 15 residues. Trimming pared 8 bases from V and 0 bases from J, leaving 16 bases between. Germline V gene lookup returns CDR1 MNHNS and CDR2 SASEGT. Here the CDR3 reads CASAGQPSMNTEAFF. CDR3 DNA sequence: TGTGCCAGCGCCGGACAGCCTTCGATGAACACTGAAGCTTTCTTT.

This clonotype was observed many times. The V call is TRBV11-2, the J call TRBJ2-4; the D gene is possibly TRBD2 (6 bases). The CDR3 runs to 15 residues. V gave up 1 base and J gave up 1 base, with 8 bases separating them. Germline lookup yields CDR1 SGHAT and CDR2 FQNNGV. Here the CDR3 DNA reads TGTGCCAGCAGCTTAGTCCGGGGGGCCAAAAACATTCAGTACTTC. Encoded protein: CASSLVRGAKNIQYF.

The chain combines TRBV12-3 or TRBV12-4 with TRBJ1-3; TRBD1 matches 7 bases. The CDR3 runs 20 residues. V lost 3 bases and J lost 0; bases outside the gene matches: 17. The chain's CDR3 is CASSFAAGTAKETSGNTIYF. CDR3 nucleotide sequence: TGTGCCAGCAGTTTCGCCGCCGGGACAGCAAAAGAAACCTCTGGAAACACCATATATTTT.

The chain uses TRBV5-1 and TRBJ1-2; D is unclear. The CDR3 is 12 residues long. Trimming took off 4 bases at V and 10 bases at J, with 14 bases between the two ends. Per germline, CDR1 SGHRS and CDR2 YFSETQ. CDR3 protein: CASSPPGLFYTF. The CDR3 coding sequence is TGCGCCAGCAGCCCACCCGGGCTGTTCTACACCTTC. Drawing the rest from reference TRBV5-1 and TRBJ1-2, the complete variable domain is KAGVTQTPRYLIKTRGQQVTLSCSPISGHRSVSWYQQTPGQGLQFLFEYFSETQRNKGNFPGRFSGRQFSNSRSEMNVSTLELGDSALYLCASSPPGLFYTFGSGTRLTVV.

The rearrangement joins TRBV7-6 to TRBJ1-1; D gene ambiguous. Trimming removed 2 bases at V and 5 bases at J, with 15 bases between. The V gene's germline CDR1 is SGHVS and CDR2 FNYEAQ. The CDR3 covers 15 residues. Written as DNA, the CDR3 is TGTGCCAGCAGCTTATACGGCCAGTCGCATACTGAAGCTTTCTTT. This encodes CASSLYGQSHTEAFF.

Only a few counts were recorded for this clonotype. This chain links TRBV11-1 with TRBJ1-2, with a possible D match to TRBD1 (6 bases). Trimming stripped 5 bases from V and 5 bases from J, with 15 bases between. The germline V gene has CDR1 SGHAT and CDR2 FQDESV (reference sequence). There are 14 residues in the CDR3. DNA of the CDR3: TGTGCCAGCAGCCCCCGGGACACAGGATATGGCTACACCTTC. Amino acid sequence: CASSPRDTGYGYTF.

This clonotype was recorded a few times. The chain is built from TRBV13 and TRBJ1-2; D remains unclear. This CDR3 comprises 13 residues. Germline V gives CDR1 PRHDT, CDR2 FYEKMQ (reference sequence). The V end lost 0 bases, the J end lost 6 bases, and 8 bases lay between the germline ends. Here the CDR3 DNA reads TGTGCCAGCAGCTTAGGTACCGACCATGGCTACACCTTC. As protein: CASSLGTDHGYTF.

This clonotype showed up many times. The V call is TRBV12-3 or TRBV12-4, the J call TRBJ2-7; D assignment may be TRBD1 or TRBD2 (5 bases each). Trimming removed 2 bases from V and 3 bases from J, with 20 bases in between. CDR3 size: 17 residues. The CDR3 loop reads CASSLTMGESKGYEQYF. As DNA, the CDR3 is TGTGCCAGCAGTTTAACGATGGGGGAGAGCAAAGGCTACGAGCAGTACTTC.

This clonotype was counted between two and nine times. The gene calls are TRBV7-6 and TRBJ2-7; perhaps TRBD1 as D (5 bases). Trimming shortened V by 0 bases and J by 1 base, and 13 bases separated the two germline ends. The CDR3 has 16 amino acids. Germline values: CDR1 SGHVS, CDR2 FNYEAQ. CDR3 DNA sequence: TGTGCCAGCAGCTTAGCGGTCAGGGCTAGTTCCTACGAGCAGTACTTC. Translated, it gives CASSLAVRASSYEQYF. Combining the CDR3 with reference TRBV7-6 and TRBJ2-7 gives the whole variable domain GAGVSQSPRYKVTKRGQDVALRCDPISGHVSLYWYRQALGQGPEFLTYFNYEAQQDKSGLPNDRFSAERPEGSISTLTIQRTEQRDSAMYRCASSLAVRASSYEQYFGPGTRLTVT.

V and J are TRBV11-1 and TRBJ1-3, with D possibly matching TRBD1 (6 bases). This CDR3 is built from 16 residues. Between the trimmed V and J ends, which lost 5 bases and 4 bases, there was a span of 18 bases. The germline V gene has CDR1 SGHAT and CDR2 FQDESV (reference sequence). In DNA, the CDR3 is TGTGCCAGCAGCACACGCGGGGGCCTAGGGGGAAACACCATATATTTT. This sequence encodes CASSTRGGLGGNTIYF. Variable domain in full (rest from reference TRBV11-1 and TRBJ1-3): EAEVAQSPRYKITEKSQAVAFWCDPISGHATLYWYRQILGQGPELLVQFQDESVVDDSQLPKDRFSAERLKGVDSTLKIQPAELGDSAMYLCASSTRGGLGGNTIYFGEGSWLTVV.

This clonotype was seen at least ten times. The DNA for the CDR3 is TGTGCCAGCAGCCCAGGCTTCCGGGGCTTCGGAGAGACCCAGTACTTC. Translated, it gives CASSPGFRGFGETQYF. The chain is built from TRBV13 and TRBJ2-5; the D gene could be TRBD1 or TRBD2 (5 bases each). This CDR3 has 16 residues. V lost 5 bases and J 4 bases, leaving 20 bases between the germline ends. Germline loops: CDR1 PRHDT, CDR2 FYEKMQ (reference sequence).